This TCR beta chain came from a study of T cell responses to AZD1222 COVID-19 vaccine. Measured with immunoSEQ multiplex PCR; TCRdb has only the in-frame clones, and not every one. The sample consists of 100,000 to 150,000 clones, approximately 90% of them appearing once. There are 12 residues in the CDR3. The J segment lost 7 bases and the V segment lost 2 bases, leaving 2 bases of the junction unmatched. Germline V gene sequence: CDR1 SGDLS, CDR2 YYNGEE. V and J are TRBV9 and TRBJ1-2, with 7 bases that match TRBD1. This TCR was sampled from an adult who received the AZD1222 COVID-19 vaccine. The sample was peripheral blood, taken 28 days after the second AZD1222 dose. The CDR3 coding sequence is TGTGCCAGCAGCGTCTACAGGGGTGGCTACACCTTC. Translated, it gives CASSVYRGGYTF. Full variable domain (rest looked up from reference TRBV9 and TRBJ1-2): DSGVTQTPKHLITATGQRVTLRCSPRSGDLSVYWYQQSLDQGLQFLIQYYNGEERAKGNILERFSAQQFPDLHSELNLSSLELGDSALYFCASSVYRGGYTFGSGTRLTVV.